The clone carrying this T cell receptor beta chain was seen at least ten times. These data originate in a study of regulatory T cells in long-lasting Graves disease. Trimming stripped 4 bases from V and 7 bases from J, with 14 bases between. The CDR3 totals 14 residues. The germline V gene has CDR1 SNHLY and CDR2 FYNNEI. The time point is: newly diagnosed GD, antithyroid drugs for less than 3 months. TCR sequences were obtained from RNA taken from PBMCs. CDR3-region Arm-PCR and iRepertoire HTBI primers produced the TCR beta libraries. TCRdb ran MiXCR on the multiplex PCR reads and lists one entry per CDR3 protein. Of 410,000 or so distinct CDR3 sequences listed, more than 13% are singletons. The same data also contributed to another study, on T cells in Graves' hyperthyroidism and ophthalmopathy. In that study: Most clonotypes that expanded in the thyroid above 0.001 also showed up in blood.

The receptor's source is a woman in her thirties with Graves disease. The V call is TRBV2, the J call TRBJ2-1, with D possibly being TRBD2 (6 bases). The source was peripheral blood mononuclear cells (PBMCs), collected at new diagnosis, from a patient treated with antithyroid drugs. The CDR3 region is CASSGGAPGNEQFF. Written as DNA, the CDR3 is TGTGCCAGCAGTGGCGGGGCCCCGGGGAATGAGCAGTTCTTC. The whole variable domain, remainder taken from reference TRBV2 and TRBJ2-1, is EPEVTQTPSHQVTQMGQEVILRCVPISNHLYFYWYRQILGQKVEFLVSFYNNEISEKSEIFDDQFSVERPDGSNFTLKIRSTKLEDSAMYFCASSGGAPGNEQFFGPGTRLTVL.